The 29 T cell receptor beta chains below come from one sample, sequenced in a study of T cells in Graves' hyperthyroidism and ophthalmopathy. From RNA transcripts, TCR beta CDR3 regions were amplified. HTBI primers drove first-round RT-PCR of the TCR CDR3. TCRdb reprocessed the multiplex PCR reads via MiXCR and lists one record per CDR3 protein. The sample has about 300,000 distinct CDR3 sequences, roughly an eighth seen once. What was sequenced was blood. The origin of the receptors is a woman in her thirties or forties with Graves' hyperthyroidism.

This clonotype was counted a few times. J is TRBJ2-7 and V is TRBV7-9; 7 nucleotides align to TRBD1. This CDR3 is 13 amino acids long. Germline V CDR1 and CDR2: SEHNR, FQNEAQ (reference sequence). After removal of 10 bases from V and 0 bases from J, the junction contained 6 bases not matched to a gene. CDR3 residues: CANLTGHSYEQYF. CDR3 nucleotide sequence: TGTGCCAACCTGACAGGGCACTCCTACGAGCAGTACTTC.

This clonotype was seen at least ten times. The chain has TRBV10-2 and TRBJ1-2; TRBD1 matches 8 bases. Germline assignment: CDR1 WSHSY and CDR2 SAAADI. Trimming removed 7 bases from V and 4 bases from J; junction bases left unmatched: 8. This CDR3 is 14 amino acids long. The CDR3 sequence is CASTFDRGFYGYTF. DNA for the CDR3: TGCGCCAGCACCTTTGACAGGGGCTTCTATGGCTACACCTTC.

This clonotype has ten or more counts. The rearrangement links TRBV27 to TRBJ2-6; a possible D gene is TRBD2 (5 bases). The CDR3 extends over 17 amino acids. The germline V and J ends were trimmed by 3 bases and 0 bases, with 12 bases remaining between them. Germline values: CDR1 MNHEY, CDR2 SMNVEV (reference sequence). CDR3 sequence: CASSFEGTLSGANVLTF. Written as DNA, the CDR3 is TGTGCCAGCAGTTTCGAGGGTACCCTCTCTGGGGCCAACGTCCTGACTTTC.

The V gene is TRBV18, the J gene TRBJ1-5; no clear D gene. The CDR3 is 16 amino acids. Trimming cost V 1 base and J 2 bases, with 12 bases left between them. Germline V gene data show CDR1 as KGHSH and CDR2 as LQKENI. CDR3 in DNA: TGTGCCAGCTCACCACGGTCCTCAGCTGGCAATCAGCCCCAGCATTTT. Translation: CASSPRSSAGNQPQHF.

This clonotype occurred many times. DNA of the CDR3: TGTGCCAGCAGCTTAGCCAGGGAGGGGAACACTGAAGCTTTCTTT. Its translation is CASSLAREGNTEAFF. V usage is TRBV11-2 and J usage is TRBJ1-1; perhaps TRBD1 as D (5 bases). Trimming pared 1 base from V and 1 base from J, leaving 10 bases between. CDR1 is SGHAT and CDR2 is FQNNGV in the germline V gene. The CDR3 has 15 residues.

At least ten counts were recorded for this clonotype. The V call is TRBV18, the J call TRBJ2-5, with D uncertain. Germline CDR1 and CDR2: KGHSH and LQKENI. This CDR3 is 13 amino acids long. The V and J ends lost 1 base and 3 bases respectively, with 6 bases between them. DNA for the CDR3: TGTGCCAGCTCACCACATGAGAAAGAGACCCAGTACTTC. This gives the protein CASSPHEKETQYF.

This clonotype was counted many times. The gene calls are TRBV6-2 or TRBV6-3 and TRBJ2-1, with 10 bases fitting TRBD2. Trimming at V came to 6 bases and at J to 2 bases, leaving 10 bases not matched to a gene. CDR1 and CDR2 from the germline V gene are MNHEY and SVGEGT. CDR3 length equals 17 residues. CDR3 in DNA: TGTGCCAGCAGAAGGACTAGCGGAGGAAGGCCCTACAATGAGCAGTTCTTC. It translates to CASRRTSGGRPYNEQFF.

Ten or more counts support this clonotype. The rearrangement links TRBV27 to TRBJ2-7, with 10 bases identical to TRBD2. V was clipped by 4 bases and J by 0 bases; unmatched bases: 6. The CDR3 length is 16 residues. The V gene's germline CDR1 is MNHEY and CDR2 SMNVEV (reference sequence). CDR3 in DNA: TGTGCCAGCAGTTGGGGTACTAGCGGGACCTCCTACGAGCAGTACTTC. Translation: CASSWGTSGTSYEQYF.

The chain recombines TRBV2 with TRBJ2-5; D is undetermined. Germline V gene data show CDR1 as SNHLY and CDR2 as FYNNEI. The V end lost 10 bases, the J end lost 1 base, and 10 bases lay between the germline ends. The CDR3 runs 12 residues. Here the CDR3 DNA reads TGTGCCACCCGACAAATCCAAGAGACCCAGTACTTC. Translation: CATRQIQETQYF.

This rearrangement joins TRBV19 to TRBJ2-1; D remains unclear. The CDR3 runs to 13 residues. The V end lost 4 bases, the J end lost 9 bases, and 13 bases lay between the germline ends. The V gene's germline CDR1 is LNHDA and CDR2 SQIVND (reference sequence). This CDR3 is CASSTGLPGEQFF. CDR3 DNA: TGTGCCAGTAGTACCGGTCTTCCCGGTGAGCAGTTCTTC. The whole variable domain, filled in from reference TRBV19 and TRBJ2-1, reads DGGITQSPKYLFRKEGQNVTLSCEQNLNHDAMYWYRQDPGQGLRLIYYSQIVNDFQKGDIAEGYSVSREKKESFPLTVTSAQKNPTAFYLCASSTGLPGEQFFGPGTRLTVL.

This clonotype was seen many times. This chain connects TRBV6-1 to TRBJ1-3; unclear D gene. Germline CDR1 is MNHNS and CDR2 is SASEGT. The ends were cut back, 8 bases at V and 0 bases at J, with 11 bases in the middle. The CDR3 totals 14 residues. In DNA, the CDR3 is TGTGCCAGCTCGACGCGTTACTCTGGAAACACCATATATTTT. It yields the protein CASSTRYSGNTIYF.

This clonotype was observed at least ten times. The J gene is TRBJ2-7, the V gene TRBV12-3 or TRBV12-4; 9 nucleotides line up with TRBD1. There are 15 residues in the CDR3. V lost 0 bases to trimming and J lost 1 base; unmatched junction nucleotides: 1. Written as DNA, the CDR3 is TGTGCCAGCAGTTTAGCAGGACAGGGGTCCTACGAGCAGTACTTC. Its translation: CASSLAGQGSYEQYF.

A remark on this clonotype: The germline gene is not matched at one end of the junction; a read error may be the cause. The CDR3 is CVSSLSAGGLHTEAFF. Written as DNA, the CDR3 is TGCGTCAGCAGCTTGTCGGCAGGGGGCTTGCACACTGAAGCTTTCTTT. The chain joins TRBV5-1 to TRBJ1-1, with 8 bases fitting TRBD1. The CDR3 has 16 amino acids. In germline, CDR1 is SGHRS, CDR2 YFSETQ.

The rearrangement joins TRBV24-1 to TRBJ2-1; the match to TRBD1 covers 7 bases. Germline loops: CDR1 KGHDR, CDR2 SFDVKD. Germline trimming cut 5 bases from V and 0 bases from J; bases unmatched to any gene: 18. The CDR3 covers 20 residues. The CDR3 DNA reads TGTGCCACCAGTGCTGAAGACAGGGCGGATAGATCGAGCTCCTACAATGAGCAGTTCTTC. This encodes CATSAEDRADRSSSYNEQFF.

The table lists this clonotype with many counts. The chain combines TRBV28 with TRBJ1-1; D may be TRBD1 (5 bases). V was pared by 1 base and J by 3 bases, with 9 bases between. This CDR3 is 14 amino acids long. Germline-derived CDR1 and CDR2 are MDHEN and SYDVKM. The CDR3: CASSLYGADTEAFF. The CDR3, as DNA: TGTGCCAGCAGTTTATATGGGGCGGACACTGAAGCTTTCTTT.

This clonotype was seen repeatedly, ten times or more. The V gene is TRBV30, the J gene TRBJ1-2; tentatively, D is TRBD1 (5 bases). Trimming removed 2 bases from V and 7 bases from J, with 17 bases in between. CDR1 is GTSNPN and CDR2 is SVGIG in the germline V gene (reference sequence). This CDR3 comprises 14 residues. CDR3 sequence reads: CAWSKEGPQSGYTF. DNA for the CDR3: TGTGCCTGGAGTAAGGAGGGGCCACAGAGTGGCTACACCTTC.

This clonotype was found many times. The CDR3 region is CASSFSAGGRDEQFF. The CDR3 DNA reads as TGTGCCAGCAGTTTTAGTGCAGGGGGCAGAGATGAGCAGTTCTTC. The J gene is TRBJ2-1, the V gene TRBV12-3 or TRBV12-4, with 8 bases identical to TRBD1. The CDR3 loop spans 15 amino acids. J was trimmed by 8 bases and V by 3 bases; bases with no gene match: 9.

This clonotype was counted at least ten times. The chain employs TRBV4-1 and TRBJ2-3; no clear D. CDR1 MGHRA and CDR2 YSYEKL come from the germline V gene. Trimming left V 3 bases short and J 6 bases short, with 7 bases between. The CDR3 spans 12 residues. CDR3 protein: CASSHVMDTQYF. CDR3 DNA: TGCGCCAGCAGCCATGTCATGGATACGCAGTATTTT.

This chain uses TRBV18 with TRBJ2-7; tentatively, D is TRBD1 (6 bases). Trimming cost V 3 bases and J 7 bases, with 16 bases left between them. CDR1 is KGHSH, CDR2 LQKENI, per germline. The length of the CDR3 is 14 residues. The CDR3 DNA follows: TGTGCCAGCTCACCCGCCGGGACACAGCCTGAGCAGTACTTC. Amino acids: CASSPAGTQPEQYF.

The J gene is TRBJ1-5, the V gene TRBV27; a possible D gene is TRBD1 (5 bases). The germline V gene has CDR1 MNHEY and CDR2 SMNVEV (reference sequence). Between the trimmed V and J ends, which lost 4 bases and 10 bases, there was a span of 23 bases. CDR3 length: 16 amino acids. The CDR3 region is CASSSPGGGDNRPQHF. The DNA of the CDR3 is TGTGCCAGCAGTTCCCCCGGGGGTGGCGACAATCGACCCCAGCATTTT.

This clonotype showed up many times. This sequence joins TRBV28 and TRBJ2-6; the D gene is possibly TRBD2 (5 bases). CDR3 size: 15 residues. Germline CDR1 reads MDHEN; CDR2 reads SYDVKM. V lost 2 bases and J 1 base, leaving 6 bases between the germline ends. The CDR3 bases are TGTGCCAGCAGTTTAGGAGGTTCTGGGGCCAACGTCCTGACTTTC. Its translation is CASSLGGSGANVLTF.

This clonotype was seen more than once but under ten times. CDR3 in DNA: TGCAGTGCGCCGTCCTGGGGACGGGGGGATCAAGCCCAGCATTTT. This codes for CSAPSWGRGDQAQHF. The V and J genes are TRBV20-1 and TRBJ1-5, with D tentatively TRBD1 (5 bases). V was trimmed by 6 bases and J by 11 bases, leaving 26 bases between them. Germline CDR1 is DFQATT and CDR2 is SNEGSKA (reference sequence). This CDR3 region has 15 residues.

This clonotype was detected ten times or more. V is TRBV12-3 or TRBV12-4 and J is TRBJ1-1, with 7 bases matching TRBD1. V was pared by 7 bases and J by 4 bases, with 6 bases of the junction left unmatched. This CDR3 region has 13 residues. CDR3 loop: CASTLQGITEAFF. In DNA form, the CDR3 reads TGTGCCAGCACCCTACAGGGGATCACTGAAGCTTTCTTT.

This clonotype was seen a single time. The chain carries TRBV19 and TRBJ1-1, with TRBD1 matching over 9 bases. V trimming: 5 bases; J trimming: 0 bases; junction bases outside the gene matches: 4. The CDR3 spans 15 residues. Germline CDR1 reads LNHDA; CDR2 reads SQIVND (reference sequence). In DNA form, the CDR3 reads TGTGCCAGTAGTTCGGGACAGGGTATGAACACTGAAGCTTTCTTT. It codes for CASSSGQGMNTEAFF.

This chain links TRBV20-1 with TRBJ2-4; D possibly matches TRBD1 or TRBD2 (5 bases each). Looked up from germline, CDR1 is DFQATT and CDR2 is SNEGSKA (reference sequence). The CDR3 runs to 16 residues. V was shortened by 3 bases and J by 0 bases, with 15 bases between the two germline ends. The CDR3 region is CSASSGTAKAKNIQYF. As DNA, the CDR3 is TGCAGTGCTAGCTCCGGGACCGCTAAAGCCAAAAACATTCAGTACTTC.

The chain links TRBV27 to TRBJ2-7; unclear D gene. This CDR3 is 12 amino acids long. Germline V gene sequence: CDR1 MNHEY, CDR2 SMNVEV (reference sequence). Trimming pared 8 bases from V and 0 bases from J, leaving 8 bases between. CDR3 sequence reads: CASYGSSYEQYF. CDR3 DNA sequence: TGTGCCAGCTACGGAAGCTCCTACGAGCAGTACTTC.

This clonotype has a count of ten or more. This chain links TRBV10-3 with TRBJ2-2; weak D call: TRBD2 (6 bases). CDR1 ENHRY and CDR2 SYGVKD come from the germline V gene. This CDR3 contains 13 residues. Deletions cut 8 bases from V and 1 base from J, with 8 bases between. The DNA of the CDR3 is TGTGCCATCGGTAGCGGGAACACCGGGGAGCTGTTTTTT. Its protein is CAIGSGNTGELFF.

The chain couples TRBV29-1 to TRBJ2-5; D may match TRBD1 or TRBD2 (5 bases each). From germline, CDR1 is SQVTM and CDR2 ANQGSEA. V lost 4 bases and J lost 7, with 16 bases in between. CDR3 length: 13 residues. This CDR3 is CSVGGSGAGTQYF. DNA of the CDR3: TGCAGCGTTGGCGGCTCCGGGGCCGGGACCCAGTACTTC.

This clonotype was detected ten times or more. This rearrangement joins TRBV28 to TRBJ2-7, with 7 nucleotides matching TRBD2. This CDR3 is 15 amino acids long. The V gene's germline CDR1 is MDHEN and CDR2 SYDVKM. Trimming removed 3 bases from V and 0 bases from J; junction bases left unmatched: 5. The chain's CDR3 is CASSFRGRISYEQYF. The CDR3 coding sequence is TGTGCCAGCAGTTTTCGCGGGAGAATCTCCTACGAGCAGTACTTC. The whole variable domain, filled in from reference TRBV28 and TRBJ2-7, reads DVKVTQSSRYLVKRTGEKVFLECVQDMDHENMFWYRQDPGLGLRLIYFSYDVKMKEKGDIPEGYSVSREKKERFSLILESASTNQTSMYLCASSFRGRISYEQYFGPGTRLTVT.